This T cell receptor beta chain is drawn from a study of T cell repertoires in cytomegalovirus infection. About the research overall: CMV infection together with matching HLA type was indicated by public TCR beta signatures. The study, taken as a whole, reports: Using cumulative public TCR beta family frequency, the authors identified those who carried CMV together with the relevant HLA.

About this clonotype: Its specificity is not known.

Via MiXCR, TCRdb re-called the reads, giving one row per CDR3 protein. Here the sample spans more than 95,000 distinct CDR3 sequences, over 25% being singletons. The receptor's source is a human donor in good health (CMV status not recorded). Some clones in this sample may be carry-over from other donors' samples. The sample consisted of CD8+ T cells from cultured PBMCs, taken from culture after CMV antigen stimulation.

The DNA of the CDR3 is TGTGCCAGCACCCCGACAGGGGAGTCCTACGAGCAGTACTTC. It encodes CASTPTGESYEQYF. The genes are TRBV6-1 and TRBJ2-7, with 8 nucleotides matching TRBD1. The CDR3 has 14 residues. Germline loops: CDR1 MNHNS, CDR2 SASEGT. With 7 bases clipped from V and 1 base from J, the junction kept 6 bases outside the gene matches.